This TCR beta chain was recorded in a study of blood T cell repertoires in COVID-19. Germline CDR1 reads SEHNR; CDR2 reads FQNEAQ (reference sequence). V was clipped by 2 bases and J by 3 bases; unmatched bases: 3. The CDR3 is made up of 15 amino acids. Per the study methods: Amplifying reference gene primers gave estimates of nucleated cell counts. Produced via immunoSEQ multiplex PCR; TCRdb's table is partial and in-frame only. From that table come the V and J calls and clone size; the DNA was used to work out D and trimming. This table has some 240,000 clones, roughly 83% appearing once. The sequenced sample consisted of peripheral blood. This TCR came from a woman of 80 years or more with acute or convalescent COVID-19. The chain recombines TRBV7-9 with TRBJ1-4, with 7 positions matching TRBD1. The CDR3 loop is CASSLIRGANEKLFF. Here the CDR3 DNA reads TGTGCCAGCAGCTTAATCAGGGGGGCTAATGAAAAACTGTTTTTT.